The 25 T cell receptor beta chains in this list originate from one sample, sequenced in a study of cytomegalovirus exposure and HLA in healthy donors. PCR primers comprised 60 Vbeta and 13 Jbeta primers. Here immunoSEQ multiplex PCR was the method, and the copy in TCRdb shows in-frame clones only, minus some. The sample has roughly 100,000 clones; roughly four fifths are singletons. The material sequenced was PBMCs. The receptors were gathered from a male donor in good health and CMV-seropositive.

The chain combines TRBV5-1 with TRBJ2-1; 15 bases align to TRBD2. Germline V gives CDR1 SGHRS, CDR2 YFSETQ. V lost 3 bases to trimming and J lost 9 bases; unmatched junction nucleotides: 4. This CDR3 has 15 amino acids. The CDR3 region is CASSSGLAGGSEQFF. CDR3 nucleotide sequence: TGCGCCAGCAGCTCTGGACTAGCGGGAGGGAGTGAGCAGTTCTTC.

This clone came up a few times. The chain carries TRBV5-1 and TRBJ2-3; 9 nucleotides align to TRBD2. Trimming at V came to 2 bases and at J to 2 bases, leaving 6 bases not matched to a gene. Germline lookup yields CDR1 SGHRS and CDR2 YFSETQ. CDR3 length: 16 residues. The CDR3 coding sequence is TGCGCCAGCAGCTTAGCGGGAGGAGGTTACACAGATACGCAGTATTTT. Its translation: CASSLAGGGYTDTQYF.

A single count supports this clone. V and J are TRBV4-1 and TRBJ2-1; 8 nucleotides match TRBD2. V gave up 6 bases and J gave up 2 bases; unmatched junction bases: 3. The CDR3 totals 14 residues. The V gene's germline CDR1 is MGHRA and CDR2 YSYEKL. CDR3 nucleotide sequence: TGCGCCAGCAGAGTTAGCGGGACCTACAATGAGCAGTTCTTC. Its protein is CASRVSGTYNEQFF.

The chain's CDR3 is CASSLVRGASYNEQFF. CDR3 coding DNA: TGCGCCAGCAGCTTGGTACGCGGGGCCTCCTACAATGAGCAGTTCTTC. The chain joins TRBV5-1 to TRBJ2-1, with D tentatively TRBD2 (6 bases). Trimming removed 0 bases at V and 0 bases at J, with 10 bases between. Germline CDR1 reads SGHRS; CDR2 reads YFSETQ. The CDR3 runs to 16 residues. Complete variable domain (other parts from reference TRBV5-1 and TRBJ2-1): KAGVTQTPRYLIKTRGQQVTLSCSPISGHRSVSWYQQTPGQGLQFLFEYFSETQRNKGNFPGRFSGRQFSNSRSEMNVSTLELGDSALYLCASSLVRGASYNEQFFGPGTRLTVL.

V usage is TRBV6-1 and J usage is TRBJ1-6; no firm D call. This CDR3 has 15 residues. The germline V and J ends were trimmed by 6 bases and 3 bases, with 12 bases remaining between them. Germline assignment: CDR1 MNHNS and CDR2 SASEGT. The CDR3 sequence: CASSVNSLYNSPLHF. Here the CDR3 DNA reads TGTGCCAGCAGCGTAAACAGCCTCTATAATTCACCCCTCCACTTT.

V usage is TRBV7-3 and J usage is TRBJ2-2, with 7 positions matching TRBD2. The CDR3 runs 14 residues. The V segment lost 5 bases and the J segment 7 bases; nucleotides outside the gene matches: 7. Per germline, CDR1 SGHTA and CDR2 FQGTGA. DNA for the CDR3: TGTGCCAGCAGCCGACTAGCTGCGGACGGGGAGCTGTTTTTT. Translation: CASSRLAADGELFF.

V usage is TRBV19 and J usage is TRBJ2-3, with TRBD2 matching over 8 bases. Germline V CDR1 and CDR2: LNHDA, SQIVND (reference sequence). The length of the CDR3 is 16 residues. V lost 3 bases, J lost 2 bases, and 7 bases stayed unmatched. Here the CDR3 reads CASSMDSGIVTDTQYF. The CDR3 coding sequence is TGTGCCAGTAGTATGGATAGCGGGATTGTCACAGATACGCAGTATTTT.

The V call is TRBV11-1, the J call TRBJ2-5; D might be TRBD1 (6 bases). There are 16 residues in the CDR3. Trimming pared 4 bases from V and 2 bases from J, leaving 17 bases between. CDR1 and CDR2 (germline): SGHAT, FQDESV (reference sequence). This CDR3 reads CASSSFVGTLQETQYF. DNA of the CDR3: TGTGCCAGCAGCTCTTTCGTCGGGACATTACAAGAGACCCAGTACTTC.

The chain has TRBV4-2 and TRBJ2-7; D unclear. With 5 bases removed from V and 5 bases from J, the gap between germline ends came to 16 bases. This CDR3 is built from 14 residues. Germline assignment: CDR1 LGHNA and CDR2 YNFKEQ. CDR3 sequence (DNA): TGTGCCAGCAGCTACACAATTGATCGGGACGAGCAGTACTTC. Translating gives CASSYTIDRDEQYF.

The chain combines TRBV28 with TRBJ1-1, with 9 positions matching TRBD1. CDR3 length: 15 residues. Germline CDR1 MDHEN, CDR2 SYDVKM. Trimming removed 5 bases from V and 2 bases from J; junction bases left unmatched: 6. The DNA of the CDR3 is TGTGCCAGCAGTGACCGGGACAGGGTAAACACTGAAGCTTTCTTT. It specifies CASSDRDRVNTEAFF.

The rearrangement uses TRBV6-5 and TRBJ2-1, with TRBD2 matching over 10 bases. Germline V gives CDR1 MNHEY, CDR2 SVGAGI. The CDR3 totals 14 residues. Trimming took 6 bases from V and 8 from J; bases not matched to a gene: 7. For the CDR3, the DNA is TGTGCCAGCAGGCGGACTAGCGGAGGGGATGAGCAGTTCTTC. Its protein product is CASRRTSGGDEQFF.

V and J are TRBV5-4 and TRBJ2-7; 8 bases are shared with TRBD2. Unmatched junction bases numbered 12, after V lost 0 bases and J lost 7 bases. The CDR3 has 16 amino acids. Germline CDR1 reads SGHNT; CDR2 reads YYREEE (reference sequence). The CDR3 reads CASSLVKTSAQMEQYF. DNA for the CDR3: TGTGCCAGCAGCTTGGTAAAGACTAGCGCCCAAATGGAGCAGTACTTC.

J is TRBJ2-3 and V is TRBV28; 10 nucleotides agree with TRBD2. CDR3 length: 16 amino acids. Germline V gives CDR1 MDHEN, CDR2 SYDVKM. V lost 5 bases and J lost 4; bases outside the gene matches: 9. CDR3 DNA sequence: TGTGCCAGCAGTACCGCTAGCGGGAGAGGCCCAGATACGCAGTATTTT. Translated, it gives CASSTASGRGPDTQYF.

The chain is built from TRBV7-8 and TRBJ2-7; TRBD1 matches at 7 bases. V lost 1 base, J lost 1 base, and 7 bases stayed unmatched. CDR1 and CDR2 from the germline V gene are SGHVS and FQNEAQ. The CDR3 is 16 residues long. DNA of the CDR3: TGTGCCAGCAGCTTAGTAAGGGGGCGCGGGTCCTACGAGCAGTACTTC. Its protein product is CASSLVRGRGSYEQYF.

The sample holds a few counts of this clone. The chain couples TRBV7-2 to TRBJ2-3; D is possibly TRBD2 (7 bases). CDR3 size: 17 residues. With 1 base removed from V and 0 bases from J, the gap between germline ends came to 14 bases. The germline V gene has CDR1 SGHTA and CDR2 FQGNSA. DNA for the CDR3: TGTGCCAGCAGCTTAGGAAGTCGGGGGGCTAGCACAGATACGCAGTATTTT. It codes for CASSLGSRGASTDTQYF. Looking up the rest from reference TRBV7-2 and TRBJ2-3 gives the full variable domain: GAGVSQSPSNKVTEKGKDVELRCDPISGHTALYWYRQSLGQGLEFLIYFQGNSAPDKSGLPSDRFSAERTGGSVSTLTIQRTQQEDSAVYLCASSLGSRGASTDTQYFGPGTRLTVL.

The chain uses TRBV28 and TRBJ1-4, with TRBD1 identical over 11 bases. V dropped 5 bases and J dropped 7; count of bases not matched to a gene: 6. The CDR3 is made up of 15 amino acids. The V gene's germline CDR1 is MDHEN and CDR2 SYDVKM. Here the CDR3 DNA reads TGTGCCAGCAGTCTATCCGGGACAGGGGGTGAAAAACTGTTTTTT. Its translation: CASSLSGTGGEKLFF.

This clone was detected only once. This chain joins TRBV28 and TRBJ1-1; 11 bases agree with TRBD1. CDR1 and CDR2 from the germline V gene are MDHEN and SYDVKM. V shed 6 bases and J 4 bases; nucleotides not matched to a gene: 4. This CDR3 comprises 14 residues. The CDR3 bases are TGTGCCAGCAGGCGGGACAGGGGGAGCACTGAAGCTTTCTTT. This codes for CASRRDRGSTEAFF.

The genes are TRBV6-4 and TRBJ1-1; D is undetermined. The ends were cut back, 2 bases at V and 1 base at J, with 5 bases in the middle. This CDR3 is built from 13 residues. Germline CDR1 MRHNA, CDR2 SNTAGT. Here the CDR3 DNA reads TGTGCCAGCAGTGACAACTGGAACACTGAAGCTTTCTTT. Its protein is CASSDNWNTEAFF.

This clone was seen a single time. The gene calls are TRBV7-2 and TRBJ2-5, with D unresolved. The J call could be wrong; TRBJ2-7 is a better fit for the DNA end. CDR3 size: 16 residues. The germline V gene encodes CDR1 SGHTA and CDR2 FQGNSA. The CDR3 DNA reads TGTGCCAGCAGCTTATTGCCCTCCATGAGCTCCTACGAGCAGTACTTC. Translating it yields CASSLLPSMSSYEQYF.

The V gene is TRBV30, the J gene TRBJ1-1; no firm D call. Between the trimmed V and J ends, which lost 2 bases and 2 bases, there was a span of 6 bases. The CDR3 has 12 residues. Germline values: CDR1 GTSNPN, CDR2 SVGIG (reference sequence). In DNA form, the CDR3 reads TGTGCCTGGAGTCCGTTCAACACTGAAGCTTTCTTT. The encoded protein is CAWSPFNTEAFF.

This clone appeared a few times. The chain uses TRBV5-1 and TRBJ1-2, with 12 bases aligning to TRBD1. Germline V gene sequence: CDR1 SGHRS, CDR2 YFSETQ. The junction had 10 bases not matched to a gene; V was cut back by 4 bases and J by 6 bases. This CDR3 spans 16 amino acids. The CDR3 bases are TGCGCCAGCAGCGGGACCGGGACAGGGGGCTACGATGGCTACACCTTC. Protein product: CASSGTGTGGYDGYTF. Variable domain in full (rest from reference TRBV5-1 and TRBJ1-2): KAGVTQTPRYLIKTRGQQVTLSCSPISGHRSVSWYQQTPGQGLQFLFEYFSETQRNKGNFPGRFSGRQFSNSRSEMNVSTLELGDSALYLCASSGTGTGGYDGYTFGSGTRLTVV.

This clone has just one count. A read error may produce the germline difference seen at one junction end. V usage is TRBV7-9 and J usage is TRBJ2-7; D is possibly TRBD2 (5 bases). Germline CDR1 is SEHNR and CDR2 is FQNEAQ (reference sequence). This CDR3 is built from 8 residues. The CDR3 DNA sequence: TGTGCCAGCAGCCCCCCGGGATTC. Translating it yields CASSPPGF.

The J gene is TRBJ1-3, the V gene TRBV7-9; the D is unclear. CDR1 is SEHNR and CDR2 is FQNEAQ in the germline V gene (reference sequence). Between the trimmed V and J ends, which lost 5 bases and 0 bases, there was a span of 14 bases. The CDR3 covers 16 residues. This CDR3 reads CASSPIQQFSGNTIYF. The CDR3 coding sequence is TGTGCCAGCAGCCCGATACAACAATTCTCTGGAAACACCATATATTTT.

This clone has only a few counts. The J gene is TRBJ1-2, the V gene TRBV20-1; D is unresolved. This CDR3 is 11 amino acids long. The V end was cut by 4 bases, the J end by 0 bases, with 3 bases between. Germline lookup yields CDR1 DFQATT and CDR2 SNEGSKA (reference sequence). The DNA for the CDR3 is TGCAGTGCTACAGCTAACTATGGCTACACCTTC. Its protein product is CSATANYGYTF.

This rearrangement joins TRBV28 to TRBJ1-5; the match to TRBD1 covers 10 bases. This CDR3 is built from 16 residues. J was trimmed by 6 bases and V by 3 bases; bases with no gene match: 8. Looked up from germline, CDR1 is MDHEN and CDR2 is SYDVKM. The CDR3 is CASSFTGTGVFQPQHF. The CDR3 nucleotides read TGTGCCAGCAGTTTTACCGGGACAGGGGTTTTTCAGCCCCAGCATTTT.